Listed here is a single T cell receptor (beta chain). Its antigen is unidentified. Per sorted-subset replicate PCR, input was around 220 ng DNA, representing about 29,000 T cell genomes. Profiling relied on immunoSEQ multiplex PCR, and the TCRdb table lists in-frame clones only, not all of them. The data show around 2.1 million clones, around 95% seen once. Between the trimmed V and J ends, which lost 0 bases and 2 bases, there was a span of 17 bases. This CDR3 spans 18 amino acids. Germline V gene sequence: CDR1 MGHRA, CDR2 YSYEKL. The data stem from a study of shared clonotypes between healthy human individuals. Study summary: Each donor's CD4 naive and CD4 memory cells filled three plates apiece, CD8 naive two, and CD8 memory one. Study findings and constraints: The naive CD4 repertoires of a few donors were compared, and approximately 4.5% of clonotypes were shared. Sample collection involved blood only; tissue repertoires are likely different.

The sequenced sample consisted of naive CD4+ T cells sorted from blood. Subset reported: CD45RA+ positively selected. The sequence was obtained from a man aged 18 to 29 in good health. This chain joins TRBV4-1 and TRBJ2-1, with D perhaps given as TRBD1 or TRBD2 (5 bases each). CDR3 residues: CASSQDRGGVGPYNEQFF. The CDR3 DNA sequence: TGCGCCAGCAGCCAAGATCGTGGGGGAGTCGGCCCCTACAATGAGCAGTTCTTC.